The rows below give T cell receptor beta chains drawn from one sample of a study of technical replicates of blood from four donors. The data were produced by immunoSEQ multiplex PCR, yet TCRdb's version contains in-frame clones alone and is incomplete. Here the sample spans around 95,000 clones, roughly 94% being singletons. Sequencing used T cells isolated from PBMCs. Receptors originate from a human donor in good health. The CDR3 runs from the conserved cysteine through the conserved F or W. D genes are given only for firm matches. For some rows the clone size is stated as once, few or many, or as a class when expanded; others skip it.

cdr3_nt: TGTGCCAGCAGTGGCCTTCGGGGTGCAAACCCCTCCTACGAGCAGTACTTC; cdr3_aa: CASSGLRGANPSYEQYF; v_call: TRBV25-1; clone_size: .; d_call: .; j_call: TRBJ2-7
cdr3_nt: TGTGCCAGCAGCTTAATACATCAAAACTACGAGCAGTACTTC; cdr3_aa: CASSLIHQNYEQYF; v_call: TRBV11-3; clone_size: .; d_call: .; j_call: TRBJ2-7
cdr3_nt: TGTGCCAGCAGCCAACCTAACACAGATACGCAGTATTTT; cdr3_aa: CASSQPNTDTQYF; v_call: TRBV27; clone_size: .; d_call: .; j_call: TRBJ2-3
cdr3_nt: TGCGCCAGCAGCTCGGAACTAGCGCCTAGCACAGATACGCAGTATTTT; cdr3_aa: CASSSELAPSTDTQYF; v_call: TRBV5-1; clone_size: .; d_call: TRBD2; j_call: TRBJ2-3
cdr3_nt: TGCGCCAGCAGCTTATCTAGCGGGGTTAGCACAGATACGCAGTATTTT; cdr3_aa: CASSLSSGVSTDTQYF; v_call: TRBV5-1; clone_size: .; d_call: TRBD2; j_call: TRBJ2-3
cdr3_nt: TGTGCCAGCTCCGTTTATGAGCAGTTCTTC; cdr3_aa: CASSVYEQFF; v_call: TRBV2; clone_size: .; d_call: .; j_call: TRBJ2-1
cdr3_nt: TGTGCCAGCAGTGGGACTAGCGGGGCCTACAATGAGCAGTTCTTC; cdr3_aa: CASSGTSGAYNEQFF; v_call: TRBV2; clone_size: .; d_call: TRBD2; j_call: TRBJ2-1
cdr3_nt: TGTGCCAGCAGTGAACAGGGGGACGGAAACACCATATATTTT; cdr3_aa: CASSEQGDGNTIYF; v_call: TRBV2; clone_size: once; d_call: TRBD1; j_call: TRBJ1-3
cdr3_nt: TGTGCCAGCAGCTTAGTAGCGGGACAGCCCTACGAGCAGTACTTC; cdr3_aa: CASSLVAGQPYEQYF; v_call: TRBV11-3; clone_size: .; d_call: .; j_call: TRBJ2-7
cdr3_nt: TGTGCCAGCAGTTTATACTTTTCCGCCCAAGAGACCCAGTACTTC; cdr3_aa: CASSLYFSAQETQYF; v_call: TRBV28; clone_size: .; d_call: .; j_call: TRBJ2-5
cdr3_nt: TGCGCCAGCAGCTTGATCAGGGGCACAGATACGCAGTATTTT; cdr3_aa: CASSLIRGTDTQYF; v_call: TRBV5-1; clone_size: .; d_call: .; j_call: TRBJ2-3
cdr3_nt: TGTGCTAGTGGTGCCCCTATGCAGTTCTTC; cdr3_aa: CASGAPMQFF; v_call: TRBV12-5; clone_size: .; d_call: .; j_call: TRBJ2-1
cdr3_nt: TGTGCCAGCAGCGTCCGTGGGGGGAACCAAGAGACCCAGTACTTC; cdr3_aa: CASSVRGGNQETQYF; v_call: TRBV7-8; clone_size: once; d_call: .; j_call: TRBJ2-5
cdr3_nt: TGTGCCAGCAGCGTAGAAGGAGGGACAGGGGTCCCCACCGGGGAGCTGTTTTTT; cdr3_aa: CASSVEGGTGVPTGELFF; v_call: TRBV9; clone_size: .; d_call: TRBD1; j_call: TRBJ2-2
cdr3_nt: TGTGCCAGCAGCGTAGACGAGTCCCCTTCAGTTTCGACGGACAGGGGGGATGGCTACACCTTC; cdr3_aa: CASSVDESPSVSTDRGDGYTF; v_call: TRBV9; clone_size: once; d_call: TRBD1; j_call: TRBJ1-2
cdr3_nt: TGTGCCAGCTCACCAGTATCCGGGACAGGGGCTGGAAACACCATATATTTT; cdr3_aa: CASSPVSGTGAGNTIYF; v_call: TRBV18; clone_size: .; d_call: TRBD1; j_call: TRBJ1-3
cdr3_nt: TGTGCCAGCAGTTCACGAGGGTGGACTAGCGGGACTATTGAGCAGTACTTC; cdr3_aa: CASSSRGWTSGTIEQYF; v_call: TRBV28; clone_size: .; d_call: TRBD2; j_call: TRBJ2-7
cdr3_nt: TGTGCCAGCAGCTTGGAGACAGCTACTGGAGAGACCCAGTACTTC; cdr3_aa: CASSLETATGETQYF; v_call: TRBV5-4; clone_size: once; d_call: .; j_call: TRBJ2-5
cdr3_nt: TGTGCCAGCAGTTACGACAGGGTCTACGAGCAGTACTTC; cdr3_aa: CASSYDRVYEQYF; v_call: TRBV6-5; clone_size: .; d_call: TRBD1; j_call: TRBJ2-7
cdr3_nt: TGTGCCTGGTCCCGACTTCACCAAGAGACCCAGTACTTC; cdr3_aa: CAWSRLHQETQYF; v_call: TRBV30; clone_size: .; d_call: .; j_call: TRBJ2-5
cdr3_nt: TGTGCCAGCAGCTTTCTACCAACTCGGAGCGGGGGTCCCCAGCACGAGCAGTACTTC; cdr3_aa: CASSFLPTRSGGPQHEQYF; v_call: TRBV7-3; clone_size: .; d_call: TRBD2; j_call: TRBJ2-7
cdr3_nt: TGTGCCATCAGTCCAATCCGGGACAGGGGGGCTTATTACGAGCAGTACTTC; cdr3_aa: CAISPIRDRGAYYEQYF; v_call: TRBV10-3; clone_size: .; d_call: TRBD1; j_call: TRBJ2-7
cdr3_nt: TGTGCCAGCAGTGAAGTCTCTCCGCAGGAGCAGTTCTTC; cdr3_aa: CASSEVSPQEQFF; v_call: TRBV2; clone_size: .; d_call: .; j_call: TRBJ2-1
cdr3_nt: TGTGCCAGCAGTCCCCCGGTGATCACAGATACGCAGTATTTT; cdr3_aa: CASSPPVITDTQYF; v_call: TRBV28; clone_size: .; d_call: .; j_call: TRBJ2-3
cdr3_nt: TGTGCCAGCAGCCTAACGACTAACTTGGGGGCTTTCTTT; cdr3_aa: CASSLTTNLGAFF; v_call: TRBV13; clone_size: .; d_call: .; j_call: TRBJ1-1
cdr3_nt: TGTGCCAGCTCGGCCTCGTGGGAGAAAGAGACCCAGTACTTC; cdr3_aa: CASSASWEKETQYF; v_call: TRBV18; clone_size: .; d_call: .; j_call: TRBJ2-5
cdr3_nt: TGTGCCAGCAGCACCTGGACAGTAAGCGAGCAGTACTTC; cdr3_aa: CASSTWTVSEQYF; v_call: TRBV11-3; clone_size: once; d_call: .; j_call: TRBJ2-7